This T cell receptor beta chain was obtained from a study of T-cell memory formation after mild COVID-19 (dated by TCRdb to the early 2020s). General notes on the study: Most TCR sequence clusters were specific to one of the two donors. Longitudinal TCRalpha and TCRbeta repertoire sequencing tracked T-cell clones expanding and contracting after mild COVID-19 in a couple of donors. The cohort comprised two young, previously healthy adult volunteers, one female and one male.

PBMCs were isolated by Ficoll-Paque density gradient centrifugation. This clonotype was recorded at least ten times. What this receptor recognizes is not known. Per-base quality was not reported, and no clone a single base away is much larger than it. Sequencer: Illumina NovaSeq 6000. TCRalpha and TCRbeta cDNA libraries were constructed by 5'RACE with constant-segment primers, with sample barcodes and unique molecular identifiers being introduced. RNA was extracted from every sample with Trizol reagent. Library amplification was performed in two PCR steps, and a second sample barcode and Illumina TruSeq adapters were introduced in the second step. Sequencing of libraries was performed on an Illumina NovaSeq with 2 x 150 bp paired-end reads. Turning to the authors' computational methods: Reads were demultiplexed and collapsed into UMI-guided consensus sequences with migec v1.2.7. Using mixcr v2.1.11, UMI consensuses were aligned to TRA and TRB V and J templates and then assembled into clonotypes. A clonotype was counted as expanded or contracted only if both edgeR and NoisET called the change significant, with noise models trained on biological replicates. For edgeR calls, a false discovery rate-adjusted p below 0.01 and a log2 fold-change threshold of 1 were applied. As an exploratory analysis of dynamics, max-normalized trajectories of the 1000 most abundant clonotypes were examined by PCA with hierarchical clustering. Separately sequenced CD4+ and CD8+ repertoires were used to assign a CD4 or CD8 phenotype to each responding clone. TCRdb reanalyzed the raw reads on its own, using fastp at Q25 for trimming and MiXCR for clone calling, and kept in-frame beta chains. Entries that share a CDR3 protein sequence are merged under the most common genes and DNA. The V and J calls shown here were made by TCRdb, not taken from the authors' results. The sample records fewer than 250,000 distinct CDR3 sequences, about 10% of which are singletons. Approximately 2.8% of the sample comes from the top ten.

The investigation overall reported the following: Clones contracting from day 15 to 85 had balanced CD4/CD8 phenotypes, while a second wave expanding from day 15 to 37 was biased towards CD4+. The detection of some responding clones in pre-infection memory suggests that pre-existing cross-reactive memory T cells joined the SARS-CoV-2 response. Whether the second-wave clones peaking on day 37 were SARS-CoV-2 specific was not confirmed. The study covered only a couple of mild cases, and larger cohorts including severe cases with pre-infection samples were considered necessary. Contracting CD4+ clones turned up mainly in the CM and EM memory subsets, whereas EMRA was where CD8+ clones were enriched.

The germline V gene provides CDR1 SGHDT and CDR2 YYEEEE. Trimming takes 1 base from V and 1 base from J, and the germline ends sit 14 bases apart. Measured from the cysteine to the phenylalanine, the CDR3 is 16 residues long. The kept DNA is CDR3 alone, 48 bases in frame from the first base. The chain is encoded by TRBV5-6 joined to TRBJ1-1, with TRBD1 perhaps the D gene, on 6 matching bases. Sequences were obtained from PBMCs or a T cell subset sorted from them (not recorded which). The source of this sequence is a man in his late teens or twenties who had mild COVID-19 (a few samples of this study predate the infection). The sample titles of this study are shuffled in the database, so cell type and time point are left out; the donor was told from shared clones. The bases are TGTGCCAGCAGCTTGTTCGCCAGGGGCGGGAACACTGAAGCTTTCTTT. Translation gives CASSLFARGGNTEAFF.